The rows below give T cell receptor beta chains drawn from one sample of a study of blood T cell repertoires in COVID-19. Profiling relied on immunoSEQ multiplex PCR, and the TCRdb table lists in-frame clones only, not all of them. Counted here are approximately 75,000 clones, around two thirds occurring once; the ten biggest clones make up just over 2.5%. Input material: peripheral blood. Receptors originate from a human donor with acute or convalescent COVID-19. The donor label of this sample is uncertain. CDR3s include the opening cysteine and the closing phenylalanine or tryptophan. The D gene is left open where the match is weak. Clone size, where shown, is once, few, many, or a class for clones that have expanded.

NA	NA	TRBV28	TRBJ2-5	CASSYGARETQYF	TGTGCCAGCAGTTATGGGGCGCGGGAGACCCAGTACTTC
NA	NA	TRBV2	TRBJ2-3	CASRRLEGSTDTQYF	TGTGCCAGCAGACGACTAGAGGGATCCACAGATACGCAGTATTTT
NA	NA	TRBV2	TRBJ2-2	CASSERGSSTGELFF	TGTGCCAGCAGTGAAAGGGGGAGTTCCACCGGGGAGCTGTTTTTT
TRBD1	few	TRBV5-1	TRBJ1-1	CASSPRGGTTEAFF	TGCGCCAGCAGCCCGAGAGGGGGCACCACTGAAGCTTTCTTT
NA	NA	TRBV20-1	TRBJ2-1	CSASIRGGARYGYNEQFF	TGCAGTGCTAGTATCCGTGGGGGGGCCAGGTATGGGTACAATGAGCAGTTCTTC
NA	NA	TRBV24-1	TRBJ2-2	CATSDPWRGDSGELFF	TGTGCCACCAGTGACCCTTGGAGGGGTGATAGCGGGGAGCTGTTTTTT
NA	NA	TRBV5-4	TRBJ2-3	CASSFRGSTDTQYF	TGTGCCAGCAGCTTCCGGGGGAGCACAGATACGCAGTATTTT
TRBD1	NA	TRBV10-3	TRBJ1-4	CAIKGGGDEKLFF	TGTGCCATCAAAGGGGGCGGGGATGAAAAACTGTTTTTT
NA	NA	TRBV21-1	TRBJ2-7	CASSKENRESNEQYF	TGTGCCAGCAGCAAAGAGAACAGGGAAAGTAACGAGCAGTACTTC
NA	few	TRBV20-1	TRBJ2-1	CSAKGLNEQFF	TGCAGTGCCAAAGGACTGAATGAGCAGTTCTTC
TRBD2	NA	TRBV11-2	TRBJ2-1	CASSTGLGPYNEQFF	TGTGCCAGCAGCACCGGACTAGGGCCCTACAATGAGCAGTTCTTC
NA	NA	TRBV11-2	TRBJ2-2	CASSSSNTGELFF	TGTGCCAGCAGCTCCTCTAACACCGGGGAGCTGTTTTTT
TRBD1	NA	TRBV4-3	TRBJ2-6	CASSQQAGRTGYSGANVLTF	TGCGCCAGCAGCCAACAGGCCGGTCGGACAGGGTATTCTGGGGCCAACGTCCTGACTTTC
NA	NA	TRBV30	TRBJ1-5	CAWSEQGNQPQHF	TGTGCCTGGAGTGAACAGGGCAATCAGCCCCAGCATTTT
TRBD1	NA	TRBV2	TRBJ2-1	CASSGQGQGRIF	TGTGCCAGCAGTGGCCAGGGACAGGGGAGGATCTTC
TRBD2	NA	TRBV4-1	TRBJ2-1	CASSQDLASGSNEQFF	TGCGCCAGCAGCCAAGATCTGGCTAGCGGGAGCAATGAGCAGTTCTTC
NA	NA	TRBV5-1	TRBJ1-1	CASSLQGNTEAFF	TGCGCCAGCAGCTTACAGGGTAACACTGAAGCTTTCTTT
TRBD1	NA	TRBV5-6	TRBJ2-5	CASSLHGTGFQETQYF	TGTGCCAGCAGCTTACATGGGACAGGCTTCCAAGAGACCCAGTACTTC
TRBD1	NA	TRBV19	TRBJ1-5	CASTAGQPNQPQHF	TGTGCCAGTACCGCGGGACAGCCAAATCAGCCCCAGCATTTT
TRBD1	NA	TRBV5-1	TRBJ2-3	CASSLEQGAGDTQYF	TGCGCCAGCAGCTTGGAGCAGGGGGCGGGAGATACGCAGTATTTT
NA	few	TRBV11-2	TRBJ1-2	CASRLPGQTTGYTF	TGTGCCAGCAGATTACCGGGACAAACAACTGGCTACACCTTC
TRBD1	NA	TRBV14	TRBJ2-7	CASSQAFGQGNYEQYF	TGTGCCAGCAGCCAAGCTTTCGGACAGGGAAACTACGAGCAGTACTTC
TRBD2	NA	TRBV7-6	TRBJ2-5	CASSLASPSGSETQYF	TGTGCCAGCAGCTTAGCCTCCCCTAGCGGGAGTGAGACCCAGTACTTC
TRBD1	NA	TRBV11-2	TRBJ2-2	CASSPGTVNTGELFF	TGTGCCAGCAGTCCCGGGACAGTGAACACCGGGGAGCTGTTTTTT
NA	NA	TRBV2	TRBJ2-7	CASSGEYEQYF	TGTGCCAGCAGCGGGGAGTACGAGCAGTACTTC
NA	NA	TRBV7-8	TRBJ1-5	CASSLKMGGSNQPQHF	TGTGCCAGCAGCTTAAAAATGGGGGGGAGCAATCAGCCCCAGCATTTT
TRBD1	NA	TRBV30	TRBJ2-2	CACTTGVNTGELFF	TGTGCCTGCACAACAGGGGTGAACACCGGGGAGCTGTTTTTT
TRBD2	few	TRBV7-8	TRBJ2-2	CASSLGLAGVGGELFF	TGTGCCAGCAGCTTAGGACTAGCGGGAGTAGGAGGGGAGCTGTTTTTT
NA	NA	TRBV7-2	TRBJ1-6	CASSLLDRPASPLHF	TGTGCCAGCAGCTTACTTGACAGGCCGGCGTCACCCCTCCACTTT
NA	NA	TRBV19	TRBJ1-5	CASSAEKGGFNQPQHF	TGTGCCAGTAGTGCCGAAAAGGGGGGGTTCAATCAGCCCCAGCATTTT
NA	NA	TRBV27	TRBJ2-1	CASTPGLAPTYNEQFF	TGTGCCAGCACCCCCGGGCTAGCCCCCACCTACAATGAGCAGTTCTTC
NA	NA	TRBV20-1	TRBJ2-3	CSVTGADTQYF	TGCAGTGTTACAGGTGCAGATACGCAGTATTTT
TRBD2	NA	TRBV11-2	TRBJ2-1	CASSLEAGGYNEQFF	TGTGCCAGCAGCTTAGAAGCGGGGGGTTACAATGAGCAGTTCTTC
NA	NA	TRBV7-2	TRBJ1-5	CASSLSGPSNQPQHF	TGTGCCAGCAGCTTAAGTGGGCCTAGCAATCAGCCCCAGCATTTT
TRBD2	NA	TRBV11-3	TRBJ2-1	CASSSGLAGGPAIF	TGTGCCAGCAGCTCCGGACTAGCGGGGGGGCCGGCTATCTTC
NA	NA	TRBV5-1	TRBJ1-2	CASSYSPNYGYTF	TGCGCCAGCAGCTATAGTCCTAACTATGGCTACACCTTC
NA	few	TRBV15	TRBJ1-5	CATSRVGVGNQPQHF	TGTGCCACCAGCAGAGTAGGGGTTGGCAATCAGCCCCAGCATTTT
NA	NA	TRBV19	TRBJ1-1	CASSITGNTEAFF	TGTGCCAGTAGTATCACAGGGAACACTGAAGCTTTCTTT
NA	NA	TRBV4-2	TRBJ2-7	CASSQEYGEPYEQYF	TGTGCCAGCAGCCAAGAATACGGGGAGCCTTACGAGCAGTACTTC
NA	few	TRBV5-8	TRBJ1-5	CASSLEGSYQPQHF	TGTGCCAGCAGCCTTGAGGGCAGCTATCAGCCCCAGCATTTT
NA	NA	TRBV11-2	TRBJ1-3	CASSLGGNTIYF	TGTGCCAGCAGCTTGGGGGGTAACACCATATATTTT
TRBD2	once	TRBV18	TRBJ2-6	CASSPGTSGLSGANVLTF	TGTGCCAGCTCACCTGGGACTAGCGGTCTCTCTGGGGCCAACGTCCTGACTTTC
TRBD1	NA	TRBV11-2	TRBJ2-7	CASGRYRGIDYEQYF	TGTGCCAGCGGGCGGTACAGGGGAATTGACTACGAGCAGTACTTC
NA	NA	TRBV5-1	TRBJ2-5	CASSSQGHPEETQYF	TGCGCCAGCAGCTCCCAGGGTCACCCGGAAGAGACCCAGTACTTC
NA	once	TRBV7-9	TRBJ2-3	CASSFNVGTQYF	TGTGCCAGCAGCTTCAACGTCGGTACGCAGTATTTT
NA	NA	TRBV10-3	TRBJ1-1	CAISGLGNTEAFF	TGTGCCATCTCAGGGTTAGGGAACACTGAAGCTTTCTTT
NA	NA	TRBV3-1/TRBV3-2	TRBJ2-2	CASSQESGTYTGELFF	TGTGCCAGCAGCCAAGAATCGGGAACCTACACCGGGGAGCTGTTTTTT
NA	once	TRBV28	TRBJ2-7	CASSLYRDKGYEQYF	TGTGCCAGCAGTCTTTACCGGGACAAGGGCTACGAGCAGTACTTC
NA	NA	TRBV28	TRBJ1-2	CVSRRGPPTETF	TGTGTCAGCAGGCGCGGGCCCCCTACGGAAACCTTC
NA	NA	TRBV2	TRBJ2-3	CASSGRLSTDTQYF	TGTGCCAGCAGTGGGCGGTTGAGCACAGATACGCAGTATTTT